This TCR beta chain came from a study of blood T cell repertoires in COVID-19. For the study at large: The United States, Italy and Spain provided the acute and convalescent COVID-19 samples. PBMCs, B-cell-depleted T cells, or T cells provided the cDNA or gDNA that made up the material.

Study processing details: Estimates of nucleated cell counts were drawn from the amplification of reference gene primers. Sequenced by immunoSEQ multiplex PCR; TCRdb stores in-frame clones only, minus some. The V and J calls and the clone size are those of that table, but D and trimming were determined from the DNA. The sample contains some 200,000 clones, approximately 85% of which appear only once. Trimming cost V 4 bases and J 0 bases; bases outside gene matches: 4. The CDR3 length is 16 residues. CDR1 is KGHDR, CDR2 SFDVKD, per germline. This rearrangement joins TRBV24-1 to TRBJ2-2; 7 nucleotides match TRBD2. This clonotype originated in a woman older than 75 with acute or convalescent COVID-19. Sequencing input: peripheral blood. CDR3 residues: CATSEAGLANTGELFF. The CDR3 DNA follows: TGTGCCACCAGTGAAGCGGGACTCGCGAACACCGGGGAGCTGTTTTTT.